This TCR beta chain originates from a study of blood T cell repertoires in COVID-19. The Seattle site enrolled patients during active infection and followed them longitudinally. The assay was immunoSEQ multiplex PCR, and TCRdb's table has in-frame clones only and misses some. The table records about 62,000 clones, around 89% of them present only once. V was trimmed by 2 bases and J by 13 bases, leaving 17 bases between them. Germline V gene lookup returns CDR1 LNHDA and CDR2 SQIVND (reference sequence). The CDR3 is 13 residues long. This chain links TRBV19 with TRBJ1-1, with no clear D. Sample: peripheral blood. This TCR derives from an older woman with COVID-19, enrolled during active disease. DNA of the CDR3: TGTGCCAGTAGTATAAGCGTGAGGGCTCGAGTTTTCTTT. It codes for CASSISVRARVFF.